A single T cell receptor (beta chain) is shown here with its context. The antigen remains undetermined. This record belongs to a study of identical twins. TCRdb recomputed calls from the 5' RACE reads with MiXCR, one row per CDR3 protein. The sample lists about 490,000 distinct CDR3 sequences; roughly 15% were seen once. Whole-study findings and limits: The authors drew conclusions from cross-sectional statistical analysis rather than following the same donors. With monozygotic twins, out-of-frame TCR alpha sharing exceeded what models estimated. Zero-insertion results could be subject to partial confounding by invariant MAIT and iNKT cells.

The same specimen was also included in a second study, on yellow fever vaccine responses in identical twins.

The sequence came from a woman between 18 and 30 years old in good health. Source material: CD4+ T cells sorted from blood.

The CDR3 loop reads CASSRNWGSDYTF. CDR3 DNA: TGTGCCAGCAGCCGAAACTGGGGGTCCGACTACACCTTC. This chain connects TRBV3-1 to TRBJ1-2; maybe TRBD1 (5 bases). Germline values: CDR1 LGHDT, CDR2 YNNKEL (reference sequence). CDR3 length: 13 amino acids. Trimming cost V 4 bases and J 10 bases, with 16 bases left between them.